Below, 19 T cell receptor beta chains from the same sample are listed, as sequenced in a study of cytomegalovirus exposure and HLA in healthy donors. Some clones are missing from TCRdb's copy, which holds only in-frame ones; the method was immunoSEQ multiplex PCR. The table records about 300,000 clones, around 89% of them present only once. Input material: PBMCs. The receptors were gathered from a woman aged 18-30 years in good health and CMV-seronegative.

The chain uses TRBV19 and TRBJ2-3; 7 bases align to TRBD2. CDR3 length equals 17 residues. Germline V gene data show CDR1 as LNHDA and CDR2 as SQIVND (reference sequence). After removal of 5 bases from V and 3 bases from J, the junction contained 14 bases not matched to a gene. CDR3 sequence (DNA): TGTGCCAGTAGTGCAGGACTAGATTCGAGTGGGACAGATACGCAGTATTTT. It is translated as CASSAGLDSSGTDTQYF.

The chain combines TRBV7-3 with TRBJ1-5, with 10 bases fitting TRBD1. This CDR3 spans 15 amino acids. The trim removed 4 bases at V and 7 bases at J, leaving 7 bases unmatched. The germline V gene has CDR1 SGHTA and CDR2 FQGTGA. Written as DNA, the CDR3 is TGTGCCAGCAGCTCGACAGGGGGCGCCGGCCAGCCCCAGCATTTT. Its protein product is CASSSTGGAGQPQHF.

The chain has TRBV27 and TRBJ2-7, with 10 bases fitting TRBD1. The CDR3 runs 14 residues. Losses at the gene ends were 3 bases for V and 5 bases for J; bases not matched to a gene: 4. CDR1 MNHEY and CDR2 SMNVEV come from the germline V gene (reference sequence). The CDR3 DNA reads as TGTGCCAGCAGTTTGACAGGGGGCGCGAACGAGCAGTACTTC. It translates to CASSLTGGANEQYF.

The chain joins TRBV6-5 to TRBJ1-1; no definite D call. This CDR3 has 13 amino acids. CDR1 is MNHEY and CDR2 is SVGAGI in the germline V gene. V was trimmed by 6 bases and J by 1 base, leaving 9 bases between them. The CDR3 loop reads CASRGTGNTEAFF. The CDR3 DNA is TGTGCCAGCAGGGGTACGGGGAACACTGAAGCTTTCTTT.

The CDR3, as DNA: TGCGCCAGCAGCCCCACAGGGCAGTACGAGCAGTACTTC. The encoded protein is CASSPTGQYEQYF. V gene TRBV4-1 combines with J gene TRBJ2-7; a weak D match, TRBD1 (6 bases). In germline, CDR1 is MGHRA, CDR2 YSYEKL. Trimming cost V 4 bases and J 4 bases, with 11 bases left between them. CDR3 length: 13 amino acids.

The rearrangement uses TRBV5-1 and TRBJ2-1, with TRBD2 identical over 9 bases. Germline assignment: CDR1 SGHRS and CDR2 YFSETQ. Trimming at V came to 2 bases and at J to 6 bases, leaving 0 bases not matched to a gene. CDR3 length equals 13 residues. The CDR3 DNA reads TGCGCCAGCAGCTTAGCGGGAGGCAATGAGCAGTTCTTC. Translation: CASSLAGGNEQFF.

The V and J genes are TRBV7-2 and TRBJ2-5; 7 positions match TRBD1. V lost 5 bases and J lost 1; bases outside the gene matches: 1. Germline CDR1 and CDR2: SGHTA and FQGNSA. This CDR3 contains 13 residues. This chain's CDR3 is CASSDRVQETQYF. The DNA for the CDR3 is TGTGCCAGCAGCGACAGGGTCCAAGAGACCCAGTACTTC.

The rearrangement joins TRBV6-1 to TRBJ1-1, with TRBD1 matching 9 bases. Germline V lookup: CDR1 MNHNS, CDR2 SASEGT. V gave up 0 bases and J gave up 8 bases; unmatched junction bases: 4. This CDR3 contains 14 residues. CDR3 coding DNA: TGTGCCAGCAGTGAAGCGGGACAGGGCCTAGAAGCTTTCTTT. This codes for CASSEAGQGLEAFF.

This chain uses TRBV5-6 with TRBJ1-6; TRBD1 aligns across 11 bases. The CDR3 contains 18 residues. V gave up 4 bases and J gave up 2 bases; unmatched junction bases: 8. Germline lookup yields CDR1 SGHDT and CDR2 YYEEEE. The CDR3 sequence: CASSLGQGAGTYNSPLHF. CDR3 coding DNA: TGTGCCAGCAGCCTCGGACAGGGGGCAGGGACCTATAATTCACCCCTCCACTTT.

The CDR3 bases are TGTGCCAGCAGACAATACCGGGACAGCGAAGGCTACACCTTC. Encoded protein: CASRQYRDSEGYTF. The chain uses TRBV6-5 and TRBJ1-2, with 7 bases matching TRBD1. Germline assignment: CDR1 MNHEY and CDR2 SVGAGI. The CDR3 sequence is 14 residues long. Trimming took 6 bases from V and 8 from J; bases not matched to a gene: 12.

The genes are TRBV5-6 and TRBJ2-7; no firm D call. Between the trimmed V and J ends, which lost 0 bases and 0 bases, there was a span of 13 bases. Germline assignment: CDR1 SGHDT and CDR2 YYEEEE. The CDR3 runs to 16 residues. CDR3 in amino acids: CASSLGWPGGSYEQYF. In DNA, the CDR3 is TGTGCCAGCAGCTTGGGATGGCCGGGTGGCTCCTACGAGCAGTACTTC. Complete variable domain (other parts from reference TRBV5-6 and TRBJ2-7): DAGVTQSPTHLIKTRGQQVTLRCSPKSGHDTVSWYQQALGQGPQFIFQYYEEEERQRGNFPDRFSGHQFPNYSSELNVNALLLGDSALYLCASSLGWPGGSYEQYFGPGTRLTVT.

The V call is TRBV25-1, the J call TRBJ2-7, with 7 bases that match TRBD2. The germline V gene has CDR1 MGHDK and CDR2 SYGVNS. The CDR3 consists of 13 residues. V was pared by 4 bases and J by 4 bases, with 4 bases of the junction left unmatched. In DNA, the CDR3 is TGTGCCAGCAGTGCAAGCGGGACTTACGAGCAGTACTTC. This translates into CASSASGTYEQYF.

The chain employs TRBV30 and TRBJ1-1, with D perhaps TRBD1 (6 bases). V lost 1 base to trimming and J lost 2 bases, with 17 bases between them. From germline, CDR1 is GTSNPN and CDR2 SVGIG (reference sequence). This CDR3 has 16 residues. CDR3 amino acids: CAWSGAGRGSNTEAFF. DNA of the CDR3: TGTGCCTGGAGTGGCGCAGGGAGGGGGAGCAACACTGAAGCTTTCTTT.

The genes are TRBV29-1 and TRBJ2-7, with 11 bases aligning to TRBD1. Germline-derived CDR1 and CDR2 are SQVTM and ANQGSEA. Losses at the gene ends were 6 bases for V and 2 bases for J; bases not matched to a gene: 6. The CDR3 runs 14 residues. CDR3 amino acids: CSVLGTGGTYEQYF. CDR3 DNA sequence: TGCAGCGTCCTCGGGACAGGGGGGACCTACGAGCAGTACTTC.

The J gene is TRBJ2-1, the V gene TRBV27, with 7 nucleotides matching TRBD2. Per germline, CDR1 MNHEY and CDR2 SMNVEV (reference sequence). This CDR3 comprises 13 residues. Germline trimming cut 8 bases from V and 0 bases from J; bases unmatched to any gene: 1. This CDR3 reads CASGRGSYNEQFF. For the CDR3, the DNA is TGTGCCAGCGGGAGGGGCTCCTACAATGAGCAGTTCTTC.

The rearrangement links TRBV6-1 to TRBJ2-3, with TRBD1 as a possible D gene (5 bases). Per germline, CDR1 MNHNS and CDR2 SASEGT. This CDR3 contains 15 residues. V gave up 6 bases and J gave up 2 bases, with 15 bases separating them. CDR3 protein: CASSTGAPNTDTQYF. The CDR3 nucleotides are TGTGCCAGCAGCACTGGGGCTCCAAACACAGATACGCAGTATTTT.

This clone was recorded once. This chain connects TRBV15 to TRBJ2-1, with TRBD1 matching over 10 bases. J lost 5 bases, V lost 0 bases, and 13 bases had no gene match. The CDR3 totals 19 residues. Germline assignment: CDR1 LNHNV and CDR2 YYDKDF (reference sequence). Written as DNA, the CDR3 is TGTGCCACCAGCAGAGATGGGACAGGGGCTAGCGTGAGGAACAATGAGCAGTTCTTC. Its protein is CATSRDGTGASVRNNEQFF.

This sequence joins TRBV5-5 and TRBJ2-3; 11 nucleotides line up with TRBD1. In germline, CDR1 is SGHKS, CDR2 YYEKEE (reference sequence). Losses at the gene ends were 4 bases for V and 5 bases for J; bases not matched to a gene: 9. CDR3 size: 16 residues. CDR3 sequence (DNA): TGTGCCAGCAGCAGGACAGGGGGCTCCGGGGGAGATACGCAGTATTTT. Protein product: CASSRTGGSGGDTQYF. Together with reference TRBV5-5 and TRBJ2-3, the CDR3 gives the full variable domain: DAGVTQSPTHLIKTRGQQVTLRCSPISGHKSVSWYQQVLGQGPQFIFQYYEKEERGRGNFPDRFSARQFPNYSSELNVNALLLGDSALYLCASSRTGGSGGDTQYFGPGTRLTVL.

The V call is TRBV15, the J call TRBJ2-7; the D gene is possibly TRBD1 (5 bases). This CDR3 spans 16 amino acids. V gave up 0 bases and J gave up 2 bases, with 14 bases separating them. From germline, CDR1 is LNHNV and CDR2 YYDKDF (reference sequence). The CDR3 DNA is TGTGCCACCAGCAGAGAGGTCCAGGGTCGGGCCTACGAGCAGTACTTC. This codes for CATSREVQGRAYEQYF.